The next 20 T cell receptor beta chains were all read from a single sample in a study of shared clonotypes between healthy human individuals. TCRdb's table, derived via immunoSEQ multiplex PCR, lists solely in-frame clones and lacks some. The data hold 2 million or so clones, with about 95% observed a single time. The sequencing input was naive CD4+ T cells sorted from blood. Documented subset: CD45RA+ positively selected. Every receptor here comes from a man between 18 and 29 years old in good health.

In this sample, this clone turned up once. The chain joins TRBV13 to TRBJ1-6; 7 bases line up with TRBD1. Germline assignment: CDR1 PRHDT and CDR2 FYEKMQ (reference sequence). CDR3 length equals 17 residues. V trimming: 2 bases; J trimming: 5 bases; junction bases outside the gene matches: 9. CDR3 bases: TGTGCCAGCAGCTTAAGGGCAGGGGGGGGCCATAATTCACCCCTCCACTTT. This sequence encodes CASSLRAGGGHNSPLHF.

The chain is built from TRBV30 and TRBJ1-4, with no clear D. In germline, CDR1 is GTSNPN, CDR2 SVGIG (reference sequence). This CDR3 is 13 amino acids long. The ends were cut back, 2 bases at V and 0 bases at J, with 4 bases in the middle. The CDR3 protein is CAWSSATNEKLFF. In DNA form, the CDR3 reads TGTGCCTGGAGTAGTGCAACTAATGAAAAACTGTTTTTT.

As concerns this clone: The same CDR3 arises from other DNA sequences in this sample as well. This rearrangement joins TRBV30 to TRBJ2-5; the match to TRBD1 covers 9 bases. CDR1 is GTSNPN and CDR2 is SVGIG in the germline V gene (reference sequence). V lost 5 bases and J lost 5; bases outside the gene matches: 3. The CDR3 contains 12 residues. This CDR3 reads CAWGDRGETQYF. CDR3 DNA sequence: TGTGCCTGGGGAGACAGGGGGGAGACCCAGTACTTC.

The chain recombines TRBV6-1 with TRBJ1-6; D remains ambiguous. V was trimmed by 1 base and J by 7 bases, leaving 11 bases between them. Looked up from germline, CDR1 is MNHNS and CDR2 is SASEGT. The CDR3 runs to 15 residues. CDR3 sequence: CASSEGPGENSPLHF. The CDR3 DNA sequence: TGTGCCAGCAGTGAAGGCCCGGGAGAAAATTCACCCCTCCACTTT.

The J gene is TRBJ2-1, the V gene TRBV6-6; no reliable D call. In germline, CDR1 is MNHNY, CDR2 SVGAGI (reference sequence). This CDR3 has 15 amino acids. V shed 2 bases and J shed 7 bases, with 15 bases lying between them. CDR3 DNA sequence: TGTGCCAGCAGTTACGGCCCCGCCGCCGCTAATGAGCAGTTCTTC. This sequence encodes CASSYGPAAANEQFF.

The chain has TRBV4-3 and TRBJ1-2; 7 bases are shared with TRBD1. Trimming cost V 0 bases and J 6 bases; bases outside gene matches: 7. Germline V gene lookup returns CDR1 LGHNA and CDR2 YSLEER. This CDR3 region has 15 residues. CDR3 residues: CASSQDRQGENGYTF. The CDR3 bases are TGCGCCAGCAGCCAAGATCGCCAGGGGGAAAATGGCTACACCTTC.

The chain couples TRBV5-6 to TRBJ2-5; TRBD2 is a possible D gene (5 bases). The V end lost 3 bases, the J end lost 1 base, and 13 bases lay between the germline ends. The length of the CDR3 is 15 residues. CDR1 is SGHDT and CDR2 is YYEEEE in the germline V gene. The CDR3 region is CASSWASGSQETQYF. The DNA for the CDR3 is TGTGCCAGCAGCTGGGCTTCGGGGAGCCAAGAGACCCAGTACTTC.

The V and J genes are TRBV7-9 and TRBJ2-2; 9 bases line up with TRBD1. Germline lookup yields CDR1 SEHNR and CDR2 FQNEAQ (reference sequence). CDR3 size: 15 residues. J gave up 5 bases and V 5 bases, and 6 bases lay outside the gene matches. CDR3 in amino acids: CASSQGQGRTGELFF. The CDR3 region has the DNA TGTGCCAGCAGCCAGGGACAGGGCCGGACCGGGGAGCTGTTTTTT.

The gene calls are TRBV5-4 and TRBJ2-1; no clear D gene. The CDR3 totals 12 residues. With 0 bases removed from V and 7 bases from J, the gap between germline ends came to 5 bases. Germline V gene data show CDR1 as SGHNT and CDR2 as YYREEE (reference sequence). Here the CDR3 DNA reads TGTGCCAGCAGCTTGGACCAAAATGAGCAGTTCTTC. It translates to CASSLDQNEQFF.

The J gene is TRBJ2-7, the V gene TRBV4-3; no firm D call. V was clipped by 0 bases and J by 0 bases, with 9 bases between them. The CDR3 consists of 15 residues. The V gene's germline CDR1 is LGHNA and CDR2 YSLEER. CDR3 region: CASSQDQLSSYEQYF. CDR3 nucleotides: TGCGCCAGCAGCCAAGACCAACTTAGCTCCTACGAGCAGTACTTC.

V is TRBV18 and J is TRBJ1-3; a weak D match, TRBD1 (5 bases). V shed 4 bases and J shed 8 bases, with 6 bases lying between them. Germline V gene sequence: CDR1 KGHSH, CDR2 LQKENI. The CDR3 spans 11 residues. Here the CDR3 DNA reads TGTGCCAGCTCACGGGGGGACACCATATATTTT. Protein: CASSRGDTIYF. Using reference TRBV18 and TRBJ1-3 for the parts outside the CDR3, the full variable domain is NAGVMQNPRHLVRRRGQEARLRCSPMKGHSHVYWYRQLPEEGLKFMVYLQKENIIDESGMPKERFSAEFPKEGPSILRIQQVVRGDSAAYFCASSRGDTIYFGEGSWLTVV.

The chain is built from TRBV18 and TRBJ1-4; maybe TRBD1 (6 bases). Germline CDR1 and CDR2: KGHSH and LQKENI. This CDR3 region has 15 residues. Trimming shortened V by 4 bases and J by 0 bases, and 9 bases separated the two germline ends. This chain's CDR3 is CASSLNRATNEKLFF. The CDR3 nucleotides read TGTGCCAGCTCACTGAACAGGGCAACTAATGAAAAACTGTTTTTT.

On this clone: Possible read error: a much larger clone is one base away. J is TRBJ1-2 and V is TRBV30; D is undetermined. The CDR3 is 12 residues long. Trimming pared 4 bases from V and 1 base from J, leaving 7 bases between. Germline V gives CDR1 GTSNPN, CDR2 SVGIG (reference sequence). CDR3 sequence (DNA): TGTGCCTGGACAGGATGTAACTATGGCTACACCTTC. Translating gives CAWTGCNYGYTF.

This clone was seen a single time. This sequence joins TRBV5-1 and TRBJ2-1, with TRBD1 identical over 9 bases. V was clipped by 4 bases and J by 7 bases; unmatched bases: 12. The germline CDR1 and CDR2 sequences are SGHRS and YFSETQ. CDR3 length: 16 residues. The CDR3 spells CASSITGQGLTNEQFF. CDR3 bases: TGCGCCAGCAGCATCACGGGACAGGGTTTAACGAATGAGCAGTTCTTC.

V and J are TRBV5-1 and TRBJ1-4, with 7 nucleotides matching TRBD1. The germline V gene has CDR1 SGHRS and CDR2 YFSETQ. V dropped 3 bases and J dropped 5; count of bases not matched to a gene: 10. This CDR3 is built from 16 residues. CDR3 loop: CASSSGQAKVNEKLFF. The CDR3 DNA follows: TGCGCCAGCAGCTCCGGACAGGCCAAAGTAAATGAAAAACTGTTTTTT. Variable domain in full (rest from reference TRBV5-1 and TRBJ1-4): KAGVTQTPRYLIKTRGQQVTLSCSPISGHRSVSWYQQTPGQGLQFLFEYFSETQRNKGNFPGRFSGRQFSNSRSEMNVSTLELGDSALYLCASSSGQAKVNEKLFFGSGTQLSVL.

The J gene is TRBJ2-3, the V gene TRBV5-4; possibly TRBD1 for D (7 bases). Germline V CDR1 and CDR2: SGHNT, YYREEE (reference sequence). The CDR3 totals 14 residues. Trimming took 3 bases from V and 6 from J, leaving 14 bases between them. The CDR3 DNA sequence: TGTGCCAGCAGCTCGGAGGGGGCGGGGGATACGCAGTATTTT. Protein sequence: CASSSEGAGDTQYF. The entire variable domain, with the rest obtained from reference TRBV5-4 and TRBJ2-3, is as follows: ETGVTQSPTHLIKTRGQQVTLRCSSQSGHNTVSWYQQALGQGPQFIFQYYREEENGRGNFPPRFSGLQFPNYSSELNVNALELDDSALYLCASSSEGAGDTQYFGPGTRLTVL.

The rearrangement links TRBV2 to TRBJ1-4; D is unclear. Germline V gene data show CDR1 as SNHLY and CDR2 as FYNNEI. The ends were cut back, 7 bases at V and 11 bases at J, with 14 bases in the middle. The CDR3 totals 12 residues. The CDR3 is CASTDNLSKLFF. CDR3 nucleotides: TGTGCCAGCACCGACAACCTAAGCAAACTGTTTTTT.

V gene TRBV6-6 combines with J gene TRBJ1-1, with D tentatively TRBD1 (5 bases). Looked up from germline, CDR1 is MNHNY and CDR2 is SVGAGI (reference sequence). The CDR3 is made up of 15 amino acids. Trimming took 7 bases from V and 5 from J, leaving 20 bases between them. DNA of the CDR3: TGTGCCAGCACCAAACGGGGGTTCTGGGAGACTGAAGCTTTCTTT. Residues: CASTKRGFWETEAFF.

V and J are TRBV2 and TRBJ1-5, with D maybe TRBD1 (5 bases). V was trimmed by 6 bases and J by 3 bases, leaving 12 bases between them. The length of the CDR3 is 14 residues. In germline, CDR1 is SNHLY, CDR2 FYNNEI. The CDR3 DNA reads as TGTGCCAGCAGGGACACAGGACTCAATCAGCCCCAGCATTTT. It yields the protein CASRDTGLNQPQHF. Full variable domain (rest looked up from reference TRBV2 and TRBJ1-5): EPEVTQTPSHQVTQMGQEVILRCVPISNHLYFYWYRQILGQKVEFLVSFYNNEISEKSEIFDDQFSVERPDGSNFTLKIRSTKLEDSAMYFCASRDTGLNQPQHFGDGTRLSIL.

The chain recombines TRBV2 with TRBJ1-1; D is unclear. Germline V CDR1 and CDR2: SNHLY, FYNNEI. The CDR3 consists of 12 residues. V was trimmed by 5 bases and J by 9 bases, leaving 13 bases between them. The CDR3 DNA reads TGTGCCAGCAGTCAAGGATGGGCCCAAGCTTTCTTT. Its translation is CASSQGWAQAFF.